Listed here is a single T cell receptor (beta chain). Sequencing was performed with immunoSEQ multiplex PCR; in TCRdb, only in-frame clones are kept and a portion is missing. The sample carries about 73,000 clones, roughly 89% recorded once. This entry is derived from a study of blood T cell repertoires in COVID-19. CDR1 and CDR2 (germline): LNHDA, SQIVND (reference sequence). CDR3 length: 17 residues. The trim removed 4 bases at V and 5 bases at J, leaving 10 bases unmatched. The chain uses TRBV19 and TRBJ1-6; 8 positions agree with TRBD1. Sequencing was done on a sample of peripheral blood. This clonotype was sampled from a man older than 75 with acute or convalescent COVID-19. The CDR3 coding sequence is TGTGCCAGTAGTACCCCCCTGGCAGGGGGCAATAATTCACCCCTCCACTTT. It specifies CASSTPLAGGNNSPLHF.